The T cell receptor (beta chain) described here comes from a study of blood T cell dynamics during melanoma immunotherapy. The CDR3 runs to 14 residues. Germline loops: CDR1 SGDLS, CDR2 YYNGEE. Trimming at V came to 4 bases and at J to 5 bases, leaving 6 bases not matched to a gene. The time point: pre-treatment baseline. Response was assessed by RECIST 1.1 at 12 weeks, except two rapid progressors. Assay used: immunoSEQ multiplex PCR; TCRdb lists only in-frame clones, some missing. The table includes approximately 25,000 clones, roughly 87% detected once. The source is a human donor with melanoma. The input for sequencing was blood, taken from a patient treated with checkpoint blockade. The V and J genes are TRBV9 and TRBJ2-1, with 7 bases aligning to TRBD2. The CDR3 coding sequence is TGTGCCAGCAGCCCACGGGACTACAACAATGAGCAGTTCTTC. Protein sequence: CASSPRDYNNEQFF.